The 9 T cell receptor beta chains below all came from one sample that was sequenced in a study of identical twins. TCRdb called the 5' RACE reads again in MiXCR, with one record for every CDR3 protein. This table has some 1,700,000 distinct CDR3 sequences, 32% appearing once. Specimen: cord blood. The receptors derive from a newborn girl in good health.

This clonotype showed up just a few times. The chain has TRBV7-9 and TRBJ2-1; a weak D match, TRBD1 (5 bases). CDR3 size: 15 residues. Deletions cut 1 base from V and 8 bases from J, with 15 bases between. Germline CDR1 is SEHNR and CDR2 is FQNEAQ (reference sequence). The CDR3 nucleotides are TGTGCCAGCAGCTTAGTATTGGGGCCTGGTTATGAGCAGTTCTTC. It yields the protein CASSLVLGPGYEQFF.

This clonotype was counted a single time. At one end the junction does not follow the germline gene, possibly because of a read error. The rearrangement links TRBV15 to TRBJ1-5; D not certain. The germline V gene has CDR1 LNHNV and CDR2 YYDKDF (reference sequence). The CDR3 length is 13 residues. CDR3 protein: CTTSRPLSQPQHF. The CDR3 DNA is TGTACCACCAGCAGACCTCTTTCTCAGCCCCAGCATTTT.

In this sample, this clonotype turned up many times. This sequence joins TRBV6-5 and TRBJ2-3; TRBD2 matches 7 bases. V dropped 6 bases and J dropped 5; count of bases not matched to a gene: 11. Germline V lookup: CDR1 MNHEY, CDR2 SVGAGI. This CDR3 has 15 amino acids. The CDR3 nucleotides are TGTGCCAGCAGATCTAGCGGAGCGGGTGAAGATACGCAGTATTTT. This translates into CASRSSGAGEDTQYF.

This clonotype was detected many times. The DNA for the CDR3 is TGTGCCAGCAGACAGGGGGCGAGGCAGTACTTC. It encodes CASRQGARQYF. V is TRBV12-3 or TRBV12-4 and J is TRBJ2-4; 9 bases fit TRBD1. V trimming: 6 bases; J trimming: 13 bases; junction bases outside the gene matches: 4. The CDR3 covers 11 residues.

The V call is TRBV18, the J call TRBJ1-2; maybe TRBD1 (6 bases). The CDR3 has 15 residues. Germline V gives CDR1 KGHSH, CDR2 LQKENI. The germline V and J ends were trimmed by 6 bases and 5 bases, with 19 bases remaining between them. CDR3: CASSPAQGLSYGYTF. As DNA, the CDR3 is TGTGCCAGCTCCCCCGCACAGGGATTGAGTTATGGCTACACCTTC.

This clonotype showed up just a few times. This chain links TRBV30 with TRBJ1-4; D perhaps matches TRBD1 (5 bases). V lost 0 bases and J 3 bases, leaving 5 bases between the germline ends. The CDR3 length is 13 residues. From germline, CDR1 is GTSNPN and CDR2 SVGIG (reference sequence). CDR3 sequence reads: CAWSVGANEKLFF. CDR3 nucleotides: TGTGCCTGGAGTGTAGGGGCTAATGAAAAACTGTTTTTT. The full variable domain, its missing parts supplied by reference TRBV30 and TRBJ1-4, is SQTIHQWPATLVQPVGSPLSLECTVEGTSNPNLYWYRQAAGRGLQLLFYSVGIGQISSEVPQNLSASRPQDRQFILSSKKLLLSDSGFYLCAWSVGANEKLFFGSGTQLSVL.

This chain uses TRBV6-2 or TRBV6-3 with TRBJ2-7, with a tentative D call TRBD2 (7 bases). The CDR3 has 15 amino acids. Germline CDR1 and CDR2: MNHEY and SVGEGT. Trimming took 11 bases from V and 2 from J, leaving 22 bases between them. The CDR3 is CAAGAGALSTYEQYF. The CDR3 DNA follows: TGTGCCGCGGGGGCAGGGGCCCTCTCAACCTACGAGCAGTACTTC.

This clonotype appeared a few times. V gene TRBV6-2 or TRBV6-3 combines with J gene TRBJ2-3; 10 bases agree with TRBD1. The CDR3 consists of 18 residues. CDR1 and CDR2 from the germline V gene are MNHEY and SVGEGT. The ends lost 6 bases at V and 2 bases at J; junction bases unmatched: 14. CDR3 in amino acids: CASSLRDRGVAITDTQYF. CDR3 nucleotides: TGTGCCAGCAGCCTCCGGGACAGGGGCGTCGCGATCACAGATACGCAGTATTTT.

This clonotype came up a few times. The chain's CDR3 is CASSFPIVYEQYF. CDR3 DNA sequence: TGTGCCAGCAGTTTTCCCATCGTCTACGAGCAGTACTTC. The chain carries TRBV6-2 or TRBV6-3 and TRBJ2-7; D is unclear. V lost 4 bases and J lost 3, with 10 bases in between. Germline-derived CDR1 and CDR2 are MNHEY and SVGEGT. The CDR3 is made up of 13 amino acids.